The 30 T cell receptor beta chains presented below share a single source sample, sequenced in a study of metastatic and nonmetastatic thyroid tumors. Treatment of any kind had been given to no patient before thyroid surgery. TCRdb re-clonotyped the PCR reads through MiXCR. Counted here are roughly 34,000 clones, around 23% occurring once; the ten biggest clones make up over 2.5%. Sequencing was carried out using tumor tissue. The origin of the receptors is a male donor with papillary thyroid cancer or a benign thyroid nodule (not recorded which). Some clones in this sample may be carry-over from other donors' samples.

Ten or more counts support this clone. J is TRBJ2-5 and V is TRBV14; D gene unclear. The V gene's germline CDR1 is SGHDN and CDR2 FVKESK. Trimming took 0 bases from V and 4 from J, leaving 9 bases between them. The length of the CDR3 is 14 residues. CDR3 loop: CASSQDLSAETQYF. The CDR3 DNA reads TGTGCCAGCAGCCAAGATCTGTCAGCAGAGACCCAGTACTTC.

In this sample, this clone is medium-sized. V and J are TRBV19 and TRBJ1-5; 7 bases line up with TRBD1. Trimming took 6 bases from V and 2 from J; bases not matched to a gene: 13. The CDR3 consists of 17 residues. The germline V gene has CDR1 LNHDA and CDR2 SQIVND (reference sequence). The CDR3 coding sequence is TGTGCCAGTAGGTTCAGGGGGTCCTACTTTGGCAATCAGCCCCAGCATTTT. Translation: CASRFRGSYFGNQPQHF.

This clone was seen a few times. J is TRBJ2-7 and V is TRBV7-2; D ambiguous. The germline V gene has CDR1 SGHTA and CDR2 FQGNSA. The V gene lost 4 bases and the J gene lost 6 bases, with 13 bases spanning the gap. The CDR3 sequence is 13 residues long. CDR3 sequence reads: CASSYGPESEQYF. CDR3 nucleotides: TGTGCCAGCAGCTACGGTCCGGAGTCCGAGCAGTACTTC. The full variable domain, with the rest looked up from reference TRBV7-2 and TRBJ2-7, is GAGVSQSPSNKVTEKGKDVELRCDPISGHTALYWYRQSLGQGLEFLIYFQGNSAPDKSGLPSDRFSAERTGGSVSTLTIQRTQQEDSAVYLCASSYGPESEQYFGPGTRLTVT.

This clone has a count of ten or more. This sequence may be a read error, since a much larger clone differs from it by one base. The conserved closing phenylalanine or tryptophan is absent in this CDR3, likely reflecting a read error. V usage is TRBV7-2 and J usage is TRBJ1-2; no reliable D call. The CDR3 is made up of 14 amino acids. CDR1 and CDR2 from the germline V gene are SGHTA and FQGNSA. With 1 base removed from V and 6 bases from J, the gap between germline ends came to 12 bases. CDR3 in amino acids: CASSLDHSLDGYTL. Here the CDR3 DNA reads TGTGCCAGCAGCTTAGACCACAGCTTGGATGGCTACACCCTC.

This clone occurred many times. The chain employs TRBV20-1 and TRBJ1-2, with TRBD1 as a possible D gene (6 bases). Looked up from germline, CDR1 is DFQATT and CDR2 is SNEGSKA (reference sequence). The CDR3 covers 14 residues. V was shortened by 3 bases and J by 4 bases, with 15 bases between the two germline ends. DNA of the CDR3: TGCAGTGCTAGGTGGGGCAGGGGTGGCTATGGCTACACCTTC. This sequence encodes CSARWGRGGYGYTF.

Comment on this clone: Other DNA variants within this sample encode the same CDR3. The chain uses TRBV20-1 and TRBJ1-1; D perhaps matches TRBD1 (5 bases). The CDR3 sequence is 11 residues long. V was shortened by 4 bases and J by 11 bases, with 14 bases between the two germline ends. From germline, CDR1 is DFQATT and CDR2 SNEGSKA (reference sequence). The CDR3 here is CSATKGRRAFF. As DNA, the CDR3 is TGCAGTGCTACAAAGGGGCGTCGTGCTTTCTTT.

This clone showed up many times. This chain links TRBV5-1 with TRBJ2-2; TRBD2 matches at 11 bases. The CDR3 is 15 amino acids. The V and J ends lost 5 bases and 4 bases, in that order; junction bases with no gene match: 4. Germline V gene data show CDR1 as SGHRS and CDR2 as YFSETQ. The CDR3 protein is CASRSSGRTTGELFF. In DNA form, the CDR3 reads TGCGCCAGCAGGTCTAGCGGGAGGACCACCGGGGAGCTGTTTTTT.

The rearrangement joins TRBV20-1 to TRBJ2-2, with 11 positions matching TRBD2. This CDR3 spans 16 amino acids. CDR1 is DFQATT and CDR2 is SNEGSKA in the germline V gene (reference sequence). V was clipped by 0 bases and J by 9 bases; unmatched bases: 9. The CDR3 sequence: CSARDHLAGGARELFF. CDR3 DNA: TGCAGTGCTAGAGATCACCTAGCGGGAGGTGCAAGGGAGCTGTTTTTT.

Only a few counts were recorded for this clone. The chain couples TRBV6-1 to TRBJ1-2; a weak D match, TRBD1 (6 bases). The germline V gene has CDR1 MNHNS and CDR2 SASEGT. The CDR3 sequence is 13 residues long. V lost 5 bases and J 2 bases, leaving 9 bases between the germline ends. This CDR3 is CASSFTGNYGYTF. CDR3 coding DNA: TGTGCCAGCAGTTTTACAGGGAACTATGGCTACACCTTC.

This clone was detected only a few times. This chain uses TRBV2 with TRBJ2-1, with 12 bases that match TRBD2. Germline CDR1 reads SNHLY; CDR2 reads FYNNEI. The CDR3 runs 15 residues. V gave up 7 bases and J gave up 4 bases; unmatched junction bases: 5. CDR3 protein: CASTTSGRGYNEQFF. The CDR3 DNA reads TGTGCCAGCACGACTAGCGGGAGAGGTTACAATGAGCAGTTCTTC.

CDR3 loop: CASSLLGSAISYEQYF. In DNA form, the CDR3 reads TGTGCCAGCAGTCTACTGGGCAGCGCCATCTCCTACGAGCAGTACTTC. This chain links TRBV27 with TRBJ2-7; no firm D call. The CDR3 is 16 amino acids. The V end lost 5 bases, the J end lost 0 bases, and 17 bases lay between the germline ends. In germline, CDR1 is MNHEY, CDR2 SMNVEV (reference sequence).

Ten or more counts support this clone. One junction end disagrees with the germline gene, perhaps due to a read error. In DNA, the CDR3 is TGTGCCAGCAGTTTGGACAGGGGGCTCGAGCAGTACTTC. Translated: CASSLDRGLEQYF. This chain joins TRBV5-4 and TRBJ2-7, with 11 bases that match TRBD1. Germline V gene data show CDR1 as SGHNT and CDR2 as YYREEE (reference sequence). This CDR3 region has 13 residues.

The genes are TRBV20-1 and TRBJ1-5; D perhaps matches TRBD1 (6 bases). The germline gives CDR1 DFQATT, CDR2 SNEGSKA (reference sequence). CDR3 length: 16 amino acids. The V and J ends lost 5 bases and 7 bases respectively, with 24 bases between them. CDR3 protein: CSAARTRDMGMQPQHF. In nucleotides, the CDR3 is TGCAGTGCTGCGCGAACCCGGGACATGGGAATGCAGCCCCAGCATTTT.

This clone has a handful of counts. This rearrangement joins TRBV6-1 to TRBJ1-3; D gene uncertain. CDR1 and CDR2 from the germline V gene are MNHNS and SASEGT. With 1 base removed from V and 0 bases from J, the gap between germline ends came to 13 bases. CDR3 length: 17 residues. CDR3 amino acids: CASSEDFWQNSGNTIYF. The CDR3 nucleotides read TGTGCCAGCAGTGAAGATTTTTGGCAAAACTCTGGAAACACCATATATTTT.

The CDR3 DNA reads TGTGCCAGCGCAAGGGGATCTTTCGATACGCAGTATTTT. As protein: CASARGSFDTQYF. The chain links TRBV2 to TRBJ2-3; a weak D match, TRBD1 (5 bases). The CDR3 runs to 13 residues. The ends were cut back, 8 bases at V and 6 bases at J, with 15 bases in the middle. Per germline, CDR1 SNHLY and CDR2 FYNNEI.

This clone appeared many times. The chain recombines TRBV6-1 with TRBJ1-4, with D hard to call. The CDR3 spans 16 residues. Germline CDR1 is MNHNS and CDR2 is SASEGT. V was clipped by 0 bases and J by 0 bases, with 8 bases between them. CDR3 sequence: CASSEAGLATNEKLFF. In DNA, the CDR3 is TGTGCCAGCAGTGAAGCAGGACTAGCAACTAATGAAAAACTGTTTTTT.

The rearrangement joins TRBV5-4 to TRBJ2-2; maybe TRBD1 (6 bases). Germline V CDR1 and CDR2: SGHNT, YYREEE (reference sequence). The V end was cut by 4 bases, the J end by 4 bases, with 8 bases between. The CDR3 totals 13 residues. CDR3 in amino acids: CASSNRVTGELFF. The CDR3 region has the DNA TGTGCCAGCAGCAACAGGGTCACCGGGGAGCTGTTTTTT.

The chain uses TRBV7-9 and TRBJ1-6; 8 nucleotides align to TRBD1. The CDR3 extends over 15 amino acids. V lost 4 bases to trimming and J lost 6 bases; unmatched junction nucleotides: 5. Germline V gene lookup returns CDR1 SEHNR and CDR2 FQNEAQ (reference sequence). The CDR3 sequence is CASSSQGAVNSPLHF. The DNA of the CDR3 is TGTGCCAGCAGCTCCCAGGGGGCGGTTAATTCACCCCTCCACTTT.

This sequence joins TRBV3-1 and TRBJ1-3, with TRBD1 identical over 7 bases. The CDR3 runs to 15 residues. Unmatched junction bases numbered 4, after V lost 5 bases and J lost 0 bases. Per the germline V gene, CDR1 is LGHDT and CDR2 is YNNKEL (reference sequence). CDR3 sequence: CASSSDRSSGNTIYF. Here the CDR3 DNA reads TGTGCCAGCAGCTCGGACAGGTCCTCTGGAAACACCATATATTTT.

The CDR3 here is CAWRAGSAEQFF. The CDR3 nucleotides are TGTGCCTGGAGGGCAGGGTCTGCTGAGCAGTTCTTC. The V and J genes are TRBV30 and TRBJ2-1, with D possibly TRBD1 on 5 matching bases. Trimming removed 3 bases at V and 9 bases at J, with 12 bases between. This CDR3 has 12 residues. Germline CDR1 and CDR2: GTSNPN and SVGIG (reference sequence). Full variable domain (missing parts from reference TRBV30 and TRBJ2-1): SQTIHQWPATLVQPVGSPLSLECTVEGTSNPNLYWYRQAAGRGLQLLFYSVGIGQISSEVPQNLSASRPQDRQFILSSKKLLLSDSGFYLCAWRAGSAEQFFGPGTRLTVL.

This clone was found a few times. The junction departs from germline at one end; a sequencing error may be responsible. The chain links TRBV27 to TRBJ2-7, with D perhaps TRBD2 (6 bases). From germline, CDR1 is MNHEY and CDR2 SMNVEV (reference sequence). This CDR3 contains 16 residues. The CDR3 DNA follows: TGCGCCAGCAGTCGTTTCGGGAGCGCTATTGCCTACGAGCAGTACTTC. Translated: CASSRFGSAIAYEQYF.

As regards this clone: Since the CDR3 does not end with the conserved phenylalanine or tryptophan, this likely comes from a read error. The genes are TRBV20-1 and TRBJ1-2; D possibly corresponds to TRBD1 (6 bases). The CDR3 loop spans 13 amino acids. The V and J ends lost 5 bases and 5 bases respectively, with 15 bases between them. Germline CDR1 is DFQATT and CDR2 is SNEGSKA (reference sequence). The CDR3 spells CSALLQGRYGYTS. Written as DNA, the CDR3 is TGCAGTGCTCTCCTACAGGGTCGGTATGGCTACACCTCC.

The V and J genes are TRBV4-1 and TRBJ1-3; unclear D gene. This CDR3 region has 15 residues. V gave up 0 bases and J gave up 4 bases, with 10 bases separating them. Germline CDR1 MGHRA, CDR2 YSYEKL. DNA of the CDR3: TGCGCCAGCAGCCAAGAGGACCGGGCGGGAAACACCATATATTTT. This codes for CASSQEDRAGNTIYF.

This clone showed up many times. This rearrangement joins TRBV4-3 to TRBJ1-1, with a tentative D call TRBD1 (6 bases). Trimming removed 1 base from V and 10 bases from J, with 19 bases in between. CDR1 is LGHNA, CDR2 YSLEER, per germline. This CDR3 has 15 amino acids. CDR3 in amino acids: CASSQGGTRSFGAFF. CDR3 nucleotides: TGCGCCAGCAGCCAAGGGGGGACACGATCCTTCGGAGCTTTCTTT.

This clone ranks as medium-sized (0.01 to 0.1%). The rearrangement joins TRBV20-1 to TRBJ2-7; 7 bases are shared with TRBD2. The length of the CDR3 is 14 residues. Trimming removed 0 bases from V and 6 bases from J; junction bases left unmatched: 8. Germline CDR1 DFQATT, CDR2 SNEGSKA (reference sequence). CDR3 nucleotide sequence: TGCAGTGCTAGAGACCCAGCGGGATTTCGCGAGCAGTACTTC. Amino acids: CSARDPAGFREQYF.

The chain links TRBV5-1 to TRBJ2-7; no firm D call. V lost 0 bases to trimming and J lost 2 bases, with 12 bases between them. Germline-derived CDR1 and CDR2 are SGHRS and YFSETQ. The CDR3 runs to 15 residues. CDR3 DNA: TGCGCCAGCAGCTTGGGAACAGTGGTGGCCTACGAGCAGTACTTC. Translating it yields CASSLGTVVAYEQYF.

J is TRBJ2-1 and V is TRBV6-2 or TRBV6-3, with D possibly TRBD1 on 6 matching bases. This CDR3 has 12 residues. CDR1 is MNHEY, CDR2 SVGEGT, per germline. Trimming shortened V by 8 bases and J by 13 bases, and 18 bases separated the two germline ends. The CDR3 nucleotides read TGTGCCAGCCTTCTCAGGGGACAAGGTCAGTTCTTC. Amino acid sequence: CASLLRGQGQFF.

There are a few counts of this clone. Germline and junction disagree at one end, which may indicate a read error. The CDR3 region is CATGDRDRESSYEQYF. The CDR3 region has the DNA TGTGCCACCGGTGATCGGGACAGAGAAAGCTCCTACGAGCAGTACTTC. This chain uses TRBV24-1 with TRBJ2-7, with 7 bases identical to TRBD1. CDR3 length: 16 amino acids. In germline, CDR1 is KGHDR, CDR2 SFDVKD.

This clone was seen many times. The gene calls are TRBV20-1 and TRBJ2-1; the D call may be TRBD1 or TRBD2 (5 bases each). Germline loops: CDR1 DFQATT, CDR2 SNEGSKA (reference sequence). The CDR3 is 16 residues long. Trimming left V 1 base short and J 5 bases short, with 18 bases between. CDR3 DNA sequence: TGCAGTGCTAGAGGAGGATGGGACGGATTAAACAATGAGCAGTTCTTC. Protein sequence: CSARGGWDGLNNEQFF.

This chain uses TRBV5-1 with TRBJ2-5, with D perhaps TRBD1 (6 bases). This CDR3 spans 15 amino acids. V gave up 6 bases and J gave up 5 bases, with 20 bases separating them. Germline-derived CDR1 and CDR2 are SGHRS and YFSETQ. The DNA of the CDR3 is TGCGCCAGCATCGTCCAAGGGGGTGCCCAGGAGACCCAGTACTTC. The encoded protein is CASIVQGGAQETQYF.